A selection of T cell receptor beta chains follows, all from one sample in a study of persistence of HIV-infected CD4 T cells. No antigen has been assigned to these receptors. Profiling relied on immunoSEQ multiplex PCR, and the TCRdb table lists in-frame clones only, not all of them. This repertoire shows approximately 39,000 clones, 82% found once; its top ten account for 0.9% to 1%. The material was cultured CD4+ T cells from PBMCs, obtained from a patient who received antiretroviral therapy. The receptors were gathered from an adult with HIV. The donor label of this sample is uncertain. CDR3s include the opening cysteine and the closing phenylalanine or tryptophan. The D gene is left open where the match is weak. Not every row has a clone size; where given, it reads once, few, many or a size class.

cdr3_nt: TGTGCCAGCTCACCAGTTAGCGGGGGGGCCACGGATGAGCAGTTCTTC; cdr3_aa: CASSPVSGGATDEQFF; clone_size: once; v_call: TRBV18; j_call: TRBJ2-1; d_call: TRBD2
cdr3_nt: TGTGCCAGCAGTGTAACTAGCGGGGGTTCGACCGGGGAGCTGTTTTTT; cdr3_aa: CASSVTSGGSTGELFF; clone_size: once; v_call: TRBV6-1; j_call: TRBJ2-2; d_call: TRBD2
cdr3_nt: TGTGCCAGCAAACAGTGGGGAAATGAAAAACTGTTTTTT; cdr3_aa: CASKQWGNEKLFF; clone_size: -; v_call: TRBV6-5; j_call: TRBJ1-4; d_call: -
cdr3_nt: TGTGCCAGCAGTCTCTTACCAGGATCCGGCTACACCTTC; cdr3_aa: CASSLLPGSGYTF; clone_size: -; v_call: TRBV2; j_call: TRBJ1-2; d_call: -
cdr3_nt: TGTGCCAGCCGTGAACGGGCAGGACAGTTGAACACCGGGGAGCTGTTTTTT; cdr3_aa: CASRERAGQLNTGELFF; clone_size: -; v_call: TRBV19; j_call: TRBJ2-2; d_call: -
cdr3_nt: TGCGCCAGCAGCCAAGATTTTGGGGGGACCTCCTACGAGCAGTACTTC; cdr3_aa: CASSQDFGGTSYEQYF; clone_size: -; v_call: TRBV4-1; j_call: TRBJ2-7; d_call: -
cdr3_nt: TGTGCCAGCACCATTACAGGGGGAGAGCAGTACTTC; cdr3_aa: CASTITGGEQYF; clone_size: -; v_call: TRBV2; j_call: TRBJ2-7; d_call: TRBD1
cdr3_nt: TGTGCCAGCAGCGGTGCGGTTGGAACCGGGGAGCTGTTTTTT; cdr3_aa: CASSGAVGTGELFF; clone_size: -; v_call: TRBV7-3; j_call: TRBJ2-2; d_call: -
cdr3_nt: TGCGCCAGCAGCTTAGGACCGGGGACAAACTATGGCTACACCTTC; cdr3_aa: CASSLGPGTNYGYTF; clone_size: -; v_call: TRBV5-1; j_call: TRBJ1-2; d_call: -
cdr3_nt: TGCGCCAGCACCCCGACAGGGGCCCAAAATGGCTACACCTTC; cdr3_aa: CASTPTGAQNGYTF; clone_size: -; v_call: TRBV5-1; j_call: TRBJ1-2; d_call: TRBD1
cdr3_nt: TGTGCCAGCAGCAAGCGGGGGGGCAGAATCACCGGGGAGCTGTTTTTT; cdr3_aa: CASSKRGGRITGELFF; clone_size: few; v_call: TRBV6-2/TRBV6-3; j_call: TRBJ2-2; d_call: TRBD2
cdr3_nt: TGTGCCTGGAGTCCAACAGGGGACGAACATGGCTACACCTTC; cdr3_aa: CAWSPTGDEHGYTF; clone_size: -; v_call: TRBV30; j_call: TRBJ1-2; d_call: TRBD1
cdr3_nt: TGTGCCAGCAGTTTAAGGGCGGGGATCTATGGCTACACCTTC; cdr3_aa: CASSLRAGIYGYTF; clone_size: -; v_call: TRBV27; j_call: TRBJ1-2; d_call: -
cdr3_nt: TGTGCCAGCAGTGAAAATAGGCCTAGGTCCTATGGCTACACCTTC; cdr3_aa: CASSENRPRSYGYTF; clone_size: -; v_call: TRBV2; j_call: TRBJ1-2; d_call: -
cdr3_nt: TGTGCCAGCAGTTTTCGGGGCCCTGAGCAGTTCTTC; cdr3_aa: CASSFRGPEQFF; clone_size: -; v_call: TRBV2; j_call: TRBJ2-1; d_call: -
cdr3_nt: TGTGCCAGCAGCCCCCGGGGACAGGGTGTTTACAATGAGCAGTTCTTC; cdr3_aa: CASSPRGQGVYNEQFF; clone_size: -; v_call: TRBV9; j_call: TRBJ2-1; d_call: TRBD1